What follows are 5 T cell receptor beta chains derived from one specimen sequenced in a study of OX40 agonist ivuxolimab in advanced cancers. The protocol was immunoSEQ multiplex PCR, while the TCRdb copy is restricted to in-frame clones and leaves out a portion. The data contain about 93,000 clones, 90% to 95% of them singletons. Source: CD4+ or CD8+ T cells sorted from blood, taken in a trial of the OX40 agonist ivuxolimab. Receptors were obtained from an adult with an advanced solid tumor such as melanoma, head and neck, liver or kidney cancer.

V and J are TRBV28 and TRBJ1-4; D perhaps matches TRBD1 (5 bases). V was trimmed by 8 bases and J by 4 bases, leaving 17 bases between them. CDR3 length: 15 amino acids. Germline V gene sequence: CDR1 MDHEN, CDR2 SYDVKM. The CDR3 is CASRLQTGYNEKLFF. CDR3 in DNA: TGTGCCAGCCGTCTCCAAACAGGTTATAATGAAAAACTGTTTTTT.

This clone showed up just a few times. V and J are TRBV19 and TRBJ2-1; TRBD2 matches 8 bases. The CDR3 runs to 20 residues. Looked up from germline, CDR1 is LNHDA and CDR2 is SQIVND (reference sequence). Losses at the gene ends were 5 bases for V and 0 bases for J; bases not matched to a gene: 18. The CDR3 is CASSSLAAGGQLSSYNEQFF. CDR3 DNA sequence: TGTGCCAGTAGTTCGCTAGCGGCGGGGGGCCAATTAAGCTCCTACAATGAGCAGTTCTTC.

V is TRBV6-5 and J is TRBJ1-1; 12 nucleotides agree with TRBD1. The CDR3 contains 16 residues. V dropped 4 bases and J dropped 2; count of bases not matched to a gene: 5. The germline V gene encodes CDR1 MNHEY and CDR2 SVGAGI. The CDR3 region has the DNA TGTGCCAGCAGTTGGGGACAGGGGGCCTCCAACACTGAAGCTTTCTTT. Translated: CASSWGQGASNTEAFF.

As for this clone: Other DNA sequences in the sample encode the same CDR3. The chain combines TRBV27 with TRBJ1-1; TRBD1 might be the D (6 bases). Germline V gives CDR1 MNHEY, CDR2 SMNVEV (reference sequence). V dropped 8 bases and J dropped 4 bases, with 17 bases sitting between them. The CDR3 spans 14 residues. CDR3 sequence reads: CASSFRGGGTEAFF. The DNA of the CDR3 is TGTGCCAGCTCCTTCCGAGGGGGGGGCACTGAAGCTTTCTTT.

The sample holds a few counts of this clone. CDR3 sequence: CASSERYEQYF. The CDR3 coding sequence is TGTGCCAGCAGTGAAAGGTACGAGCAGTACTTC. This chain uses TRBV2 with TRBJ2-7; D call uncertain. The CDR3 totals 11 residues. Trimming left V 2 bases short and J 4 bases short, with 3 bases between. Germline loops: CDR1 SNHLY, CDR2 FYNNEI.